This paragraph covers one T cell receptor beta chain sequence. These data come from a study of CD8+ T cells in alopecia areata. Isolated RNA was reverse transcribed into cDNA used as the sequencing template. The assay was immunoSEQ multiplex PCR, and TCRdb's table has in-frame clones only and misses some. The repertoire holds some 120,000 clones, with roughly 58% as singletons. The specimen was CD4+ T cells sorted from blood, collected at week 0. This clonotype was obtained from a human donor with alopecia areata.

CDR3 residues: CASSLLDRARIGELFF. Written as DNA, the CDR3 is TGTGCCAGTAGTCTCTTGGACAGGGCGCGTATCGGGGAGCTGTTTTTT. The V call is TRBV19, the J call TRBJ2-2; 8 bases line up with TRBD1. Germline V CDR1 and CDR2: LNHDA, SQIVND (reference sequence). The CDR3 covers 16 residues. The V and J ends lost 5 bases and 7 bases, in that order; junction bases with no gene match: 12.